These T cell receptor beta chains were read from a single sample in a study of beta chain features in type 1 diabetes. Profiling relied on immunoSEQ multiplex PCR, and the TCRdb table lists in-frame clones only, not all of them. The table lists approximately 170,000 clones, 7.8% of them singletons, with approximately 1% in the top ten. Sample: central memory CD4+ T cells from blood. These receptors originate from a woman aged 40 to 50 with type 1 diabetes. Each CDR3 is given with its conserved first and last residue. The D gene is left open where the match is weak. Some rows have no size entry. The others give once, few or many, or a class for an expanded clone.

TRBJ2-1	-	TRBV7-6	many	CASSLTGTKYNEQFF	TGTGCCAGCAGCTTGACCGGGACAAAATACAATGAGCAGTTCTTC
TRBJ2-7	TRBD1	TRBV10-3	-	CAISSQTGTGRSYNSYEQYF	TGTGCCATCAGTTCCCAGACCGGGACAGGGCGCTCCTACAATTCCTACGAGCAGTACTTC
TRBJ2-1	-	TRBV7-3	-	CASSLDSRSYNEQFF	TGTGCCAGCAGCTTAGACAGCCGCTCCTACAATGAGCAGTTCTTC
TRBJ2-5	-	TRBV7-2	few	CASSFVRWQGQETQYF	TGTGCCAGCAGCTTTGTAAGGTGGCAGGGCCAAGAGACCCAGTACTTC
TRBJ1-5	-	TRBV29-1	-	CSVAGQKGGNQPQHF	TGCAGCGTTGCAGGGCAGAAGGGGGGCAATCAGCCCCAGCATTTT
TRBJ2-1	-	TRBV14	-	CASSQQGFSYNEQFF	TGTGCCAGCAGCCAGCAGGGTTTCTCCTACAATGAGCAGTTCTTC
TRBJ2-5	-	TRBV5-1	few	CASSGGHLGETQYF	TGCGCCAGCAGCGGGGGACACCTTGGGGAGACCCAGTACTTC
TRBJ2-1	-	TRBV5-1	-	CASSLNSDSGEQFF	TGCGCCAGCAGCTTGAATTCAGACTCGGGTGAGCAGTTCTTC
TRBJ1-4	TRBD1	TRBV7-8	-	CASSLGQGASEKLFF	TGTGCCAGCAGCCTGGGACAGGGGGCGAGTGAAAAACTGTTTTTT
TRBJ2-1	-	TRBV9	few	CASSITAEVSYNEQFF	TGTGCCAGCAGCATAACAGCGGAGGTCTCCTACAATGAGCAGTTCTTC
TRBJ2-7	-	TRBV18	-	CASSPESGKYEQYF	TGTGCCAGCTCCCCTGAGTCGGGGAAATACGAGCAGTACTTC
TRBJ2-1	TRBD2	TRBV30	few	CAWSTIGTTWNEQFF	TGTGCCTGGAGCACGATCGGGACTACATGGAATGAGCAGTTCTTC
TRBJ2-5	TRBD2	TRBV19	many	CASRKRESETQYF	TGTGCCAGTAGAAAGCGGGAGAGTGAGACCCAGTACTTC
TRBJ2-3	-	TRBV6-6	-	CASRSWQGTDTQYF	TGTGCCAGCAGGTCGTGGCAGGGGACAGATACGCAGTATTTT
TRBJ2-4	-	TRBV7-3	few	CASSFGLEGIQYF	TGTGCCAGCAGCTTTGGGTTGGAGGGCATTCAGTACTTC
TRBJ2-7	-	TRBV30	-	CALGRGSTYEQYF	TGTGCCCTTGGTAGGGGGTCAACCTACGAGCAGTACTTC
TRBJ2-3	TRBD1	TRBV18	-	CASSPGTGVADTQYF	TGTGCCAGCTCACCCGGGACAGGGGTGGCAGATACGCAGTATTTT
TRBJ1-2	-	TRBV6-6	few	CASSPDSNYGYTF	TGTGCCAGCAGCCCGGACAGTAACTATGGCTACACCTTC
TRBJ2-3	-	TRBV7-2	-	CASSLVSSTDTQYF	TGTGCCAGCAGCTTAGTCTCCTCCACAGATACGCAGTATTTT
TRBJ1-5	-	TRBV7-9	-	CASSPNGQGNQPQHF	TGTGCCAGCAGCCCGAACGGTCAAGGCAATCAGCCCCAGCATTTT
TRBJ1-3	TRBD1	TRBV30	-	CAWSGQGAAGNTIYF	TGTGCCTGGAGCGGACAGGGGGCCGCAGGAAACACCATATATTTT
TRBJ2-3	TRBD2	TRBV7-2	few	CASSPSGRARDTQYF	TGTGCCAGCAGCCCAAGCGGGAGGGCCCGGGATACGCAGTATTTT
TRBJ2-1	TRBD2	TRBV18	-	CASSPIGGRSYNEQFF	TGTGCCAGCTCACCAATCGGCGGGAGGTCCTACAATGAGCAGTTCTTC
TRBJ1-2	-	TRBV11-2	-	CASSLDTGNNRGYTF	TGTGCCAGCAGCTTAGATACGGGAAATAATCGGGGCTACACCTTC
TRBJ2-3	TRBD2	TRBV29-1	-	CSVARREGSDTQYF	TGCAGCGTTGCTCGGCGGGAGGGTTCAGATACGCAGTATTTT
TRBJ2-3	TRBD2	TRBV7-3	few	CASSRTSGRTDTQYF	TGTGCCAGCAGCCGGACTAGCGGGAGAACAGATACGCAGTATTTT
TRBJ2-1	TRBD1	TRBV29-1	-	CSGTGLNEQFF	TGCAGCGGGACAGGGTTGAATGAGCAGTTCTTC
TRBJ1-2	TRBD1	TRBV6-6	-	CASSYSKARGDGYTF	TGTGCCAGCAGTTACTCGAAGGCCAGGGGGGATGGCTACACCTTC
TRBJ2-7	-	TRBV11-2	-	CASSAVDDYEQYF	TGTGCCAGCAGCGCCGTAGATGATTACGAGCAGTACTTC
TRBJ2-3	TRBD1	TRBV5-1	many	CASSIQGAGSDTQYF	TGCGCCAGCAGCATACAGGGGGCTGGGTCAGATACGCAGTATTTT
TRBJ2-7	TRBD2	TRBV18	few	CASSPPGASGGAYEQYF	TGTGCCAGCTCACCACCGGGGGCTAGCGGGGGTGCCTACGAGCAGTACTTC
TRBJ2-1	-	TRBV5-1	-	CASSLVAGSSYNEQFF	TGCGCCAGCAGCTTGGTGGCGGGGAGCTCCTACAATGAGCAGTTCTTC
TRBJ1-2	-	TRBV28	-	CASGLRGTYGYTF	TGTGCCAGCGGGCTCCGGGGTACCTATGGCTACACCTTC
TRBJ2-5	-	TRBV7-9	many	CASSFPQETQYF	TGTGCCAGCAGCTTTCCTCAAGAGACCCAGTACTTC
TRBJ1-1	TRBD1	TRBV5-1	-	CASSEGTGPTEAFF	TGCGCCAGCTCGGAAGGGACAGGGCCCACTGAAGCTTTCTTT
TRBJ2-5	-	TRBV28	few	CASRGGETQYF	TGTGCCAGTCGGGGTGGGGAGACCCAGTACTTC
TRBJ2-3	-	TRBV25-1	-	CASSEGRRGRTDTQYF	TGTGCCAGCAGTGAAGGGCGAAGGGGAAGGACAGATACGCAGTATTTT
TRBJ1-6	-	TRBV7-8	-	CASSWEGSPLHF	TGTGCCAGCAGCTGGGAGGGGTCACCCCTCCACTTT
TRBJ2-3	TRBD2	TRBV29-1	-	CSVEFRSGGTDTQYF	TGCAGCGTTGAATTTCGTAGCGGGGGGACAGATACGCAGTATTTT
TRBJ1-2	-	TRBV15	many	CATSPPGGRYGYTF	TGTGCCACCAGCCCCCCCGGGGGACGCTATGGCTACACCTTC
TRBJ1-5	-	TRBV4-2	many	CASSQSGDSNQPQHF	TGTGCCAGCAGCCAAAGCGGGGATAGCAATCAGCCCCAGCATTTT
TRBJ2-5	-	TRBV9	-	CASSVSSASESSTQYF	TGTGCCAGCAGCGTAAGTTCGGCTAGCGAATCGTCGACCCAGTACTTC
TRBJ2-1	TRBD1	TRBV4-1	few	CASSQGVGTGVDEQFF	TGCGCCAGCAGCCAAGGGGTCGGGACAGGGGTCGATGAGCAGTTCTTC
TRBJ1-6	TRBD1	TRBV29-1	-	CSARQGNNSPLHF	TGCAGCGCCCGACAGGGAAACAATTCACCCCTCCACTTT
TRBJ1-2	-	TRBV5-1	many	CASSLESFQDGYTF	TGCGCCAGCAGCTTGGAGAGTTTTCAGGATGGCTACACCTTC
TRBJ2-3	TRBD2	TRBV5-1	few	CASSLGLAGGSRTDTQYF	TGCGCCAGCAGCTTGGGACTAGCGGGAGGGTCCCGCACAGATACGCAGTATTTT
TRBJ2-5	TRBD1	TRBV5-1	-	CASSVDREQETQYF	TGCGCCAGCAGCGTGGACAGGGAGCAAGAGACCCAGTACTTC
TRBJ2-1	TRBD2	TRBV7-3	few	CASSLVGGNEQFF	TGTGCCAGCAGCCTAGTCGGGGGGAATGAGCAGTTCTTC
TRBJ1-3	-	TRBV4-2	-	CASGGAVNAGNTIYF	TGTGCCAGTGGGGGGGCAGTTAATGCTGGAAACACCATATATTTT
TRBJ1-1	-	TRBV14	-	CASSQDWGRAYTEAFF	TGTGCCAGCAGCCAAGATTGGGGCAGGGCTTACACTGAAGCTTTCTTT
TRBJ1-2	-	TRBV4-1	-	CASSRSGEGYGYTF	TGCGCCAGCAGCCGCTCAGGGGAGGGCTATGGCTACACCTTC
TRBJ1-1	-	TRBV18	few	CASSSLRATGKGDTEAFF	TGTGCCAGCTCGTCCCTCCGAGCTACAGGAAAGGGGGACACTGAAGCTTTCTTT
TRBJ1-2	-	TRBV21-1	-	CASSKYIQPIYYGYTF	TGTGCCAGCAGCAAATATATACAGCCGATTTACTATGGCTACACCTTC
TRBJ1-1	-	TRBV5-4	few	CASSPRTGITEAFF	TGTGCCAGCAGCCCTCGAACAGGGATCACTGAAGCTTTCTTT
TRBJ2-1	TRBD2	TRBV19	few	CASRQLAGVSYNEQFF	TGTGCCAGTAGACAGCTAGCGGGAGTTTCCTACAATGAGCAGTTCTTC
TRBJ2-2	-	TRBV5-1	-	CASSLRERSNTGELFF	TGCGCCAGCAGCCTCCGGGAAAGATCCAACACCGGGGAGCTGTTTTTT
TRBJ2-1	TRBD2	TRBV5-1	few	CASSGLAGVRNEQFF	TGCGCCAGCAGCGGACTAGCGGGAGTCCGTAATGAGCAGTTCTTC
TRBJ1-1	TRBD1	TRBV7-9	few	CASSVGQLNTEAFF	TGTGCCAGCAGCGTGGGACAGTTGAACACTGAAGCTTTCTTT